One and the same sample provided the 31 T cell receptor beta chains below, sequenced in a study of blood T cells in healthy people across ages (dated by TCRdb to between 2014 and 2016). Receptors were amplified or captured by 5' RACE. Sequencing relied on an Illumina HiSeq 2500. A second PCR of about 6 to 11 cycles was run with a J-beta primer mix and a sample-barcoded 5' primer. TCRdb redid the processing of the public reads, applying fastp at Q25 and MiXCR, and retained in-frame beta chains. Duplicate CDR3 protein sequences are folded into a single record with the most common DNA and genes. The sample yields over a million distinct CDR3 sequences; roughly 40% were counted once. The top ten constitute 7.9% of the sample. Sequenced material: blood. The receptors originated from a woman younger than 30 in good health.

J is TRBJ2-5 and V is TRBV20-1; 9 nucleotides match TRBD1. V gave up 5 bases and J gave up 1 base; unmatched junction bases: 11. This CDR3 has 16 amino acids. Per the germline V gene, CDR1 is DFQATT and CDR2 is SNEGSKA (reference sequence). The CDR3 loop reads CSAVSPGTGLQETQYF. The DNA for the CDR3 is TGCAGTGCTGTGAGCCCCGGGACAGGGCTCCAAGAGACCCAGTACTTC.

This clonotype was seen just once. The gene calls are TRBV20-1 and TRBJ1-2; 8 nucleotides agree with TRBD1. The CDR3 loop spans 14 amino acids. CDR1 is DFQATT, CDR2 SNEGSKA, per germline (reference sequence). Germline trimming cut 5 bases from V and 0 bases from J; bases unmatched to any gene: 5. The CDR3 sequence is CSAPAQGANYGYTF. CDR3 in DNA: TGCAGTGCTCCAGCACAGGGGGCTAACTATGGCTACACCTTC.

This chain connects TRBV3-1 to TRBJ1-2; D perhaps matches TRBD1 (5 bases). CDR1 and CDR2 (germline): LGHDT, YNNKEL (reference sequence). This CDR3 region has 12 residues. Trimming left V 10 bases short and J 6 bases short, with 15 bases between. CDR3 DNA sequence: TGTGCCACCAAGGAGGGGATAGATGGCTACACCTTC. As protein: CATKEGIDGYTF.

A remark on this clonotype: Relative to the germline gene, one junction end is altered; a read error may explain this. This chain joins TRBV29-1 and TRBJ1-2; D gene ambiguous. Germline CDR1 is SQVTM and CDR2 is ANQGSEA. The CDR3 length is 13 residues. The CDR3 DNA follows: TGCAGCGTTGGGGGAACTCTCAACTATGGCTGCACCTTC. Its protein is CSVGGTLNYGCTF.

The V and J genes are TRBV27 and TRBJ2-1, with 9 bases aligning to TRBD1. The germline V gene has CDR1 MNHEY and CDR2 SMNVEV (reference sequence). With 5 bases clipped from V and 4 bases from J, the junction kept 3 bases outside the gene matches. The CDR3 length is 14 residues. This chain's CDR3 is CASSRDRVYNEQFF. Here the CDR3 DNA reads TGTGCCAGCAGTCGGGACAGGGTGTACAATGAGCAGTTCTTC.

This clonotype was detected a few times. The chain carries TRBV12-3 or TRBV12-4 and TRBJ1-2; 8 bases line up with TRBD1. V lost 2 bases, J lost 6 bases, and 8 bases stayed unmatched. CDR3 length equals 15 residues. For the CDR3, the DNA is TGTGCCAGCAGTTTAATCCCAGGGGGCTGGGATGGCTACACCTTC. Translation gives CASSLIPGGWDGYTF.

The CDR3 region is CASGVQGSYEQYF. The CDR3 nucleotides are TGTGCCAGCGGAGTACAGGGATCCTACGAGCAGTACTTC. The rearrangement joins TRBV6-1 to TRBJ2-7; tentative D call: TRBD1 (6 bases). Germline V gene sequence: CDR1 MNHNS, CDR2 SASEGT. There are 13 residues in the CDR3. Trimming removed 8 bases from V and 1 base from J, with 12 bases in between.

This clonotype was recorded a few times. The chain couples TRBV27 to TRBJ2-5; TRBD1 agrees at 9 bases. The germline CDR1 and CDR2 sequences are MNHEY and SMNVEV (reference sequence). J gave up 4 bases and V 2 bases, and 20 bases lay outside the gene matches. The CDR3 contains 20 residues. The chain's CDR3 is CASSLVGQGAHQPKRETQYF. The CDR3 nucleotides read TGTGCCAGCAGTTTAGTGGGACAGGGCGCTCACCAGCCAAAAAGAGAGACCCAGTACTTC.

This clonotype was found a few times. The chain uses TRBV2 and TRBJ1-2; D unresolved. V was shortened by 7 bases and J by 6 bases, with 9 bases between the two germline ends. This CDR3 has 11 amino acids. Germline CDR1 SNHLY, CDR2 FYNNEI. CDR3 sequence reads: CASKPYDGYTF. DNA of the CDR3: TGTGCCAGCAAACCATACGATGGCTACACCTTC.

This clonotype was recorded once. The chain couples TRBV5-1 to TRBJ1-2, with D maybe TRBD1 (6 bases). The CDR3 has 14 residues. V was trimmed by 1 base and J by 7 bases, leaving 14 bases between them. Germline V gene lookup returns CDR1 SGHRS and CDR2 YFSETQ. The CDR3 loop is CASSLNPGELGYTF. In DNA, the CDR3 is TGCGCCAGCAGCTTGAACCCAGGGGAGCTTGGCTACACCTTC.

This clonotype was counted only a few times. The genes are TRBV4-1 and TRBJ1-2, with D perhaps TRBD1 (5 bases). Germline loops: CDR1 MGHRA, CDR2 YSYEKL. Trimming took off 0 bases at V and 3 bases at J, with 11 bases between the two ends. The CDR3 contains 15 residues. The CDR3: CASSQDGRRDYGYTF. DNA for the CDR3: TGCGCCAGCAGCCAAGATGGGCGCAGGGACTATGGCTACACCTTC.

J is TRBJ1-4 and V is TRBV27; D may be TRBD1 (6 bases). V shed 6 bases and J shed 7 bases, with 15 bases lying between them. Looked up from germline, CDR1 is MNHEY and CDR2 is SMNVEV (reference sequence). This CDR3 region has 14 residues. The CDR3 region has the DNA TGTGCCAGCAGGCCCGGACAGATCAGTGAAAAACTGTTTTTT. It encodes CASRPGQISEKLFF.

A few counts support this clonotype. CDR3 DNA sequence: TGCGCCAGCGGACGACCGGAGCAGTTCTTC. Its translation: CASGRPEQFF. V gene TRBV10-2 combines with J gene TRBJ2-1; D not certain. V lost 8 bases and J lost 10, with 9 bases in between. The germline gives CDR1 WSHSY, CDR2 SAAADI. The CDR3 loop spans 10 amino acids.

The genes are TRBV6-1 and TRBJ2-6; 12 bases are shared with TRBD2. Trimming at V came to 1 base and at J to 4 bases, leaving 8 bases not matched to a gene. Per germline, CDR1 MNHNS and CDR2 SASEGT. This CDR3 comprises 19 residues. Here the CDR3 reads CASSEGYWTSGKGANVLTF. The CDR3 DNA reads TGTGCCAGCAGTGAAGGTTATTGGACTAGCGGGAAAGGGGCCAACGTCCTGACTTTC.

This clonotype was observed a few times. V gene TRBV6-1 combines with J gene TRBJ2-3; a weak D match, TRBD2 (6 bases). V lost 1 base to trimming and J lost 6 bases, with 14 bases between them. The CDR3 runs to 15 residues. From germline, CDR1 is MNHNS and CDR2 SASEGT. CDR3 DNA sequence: TGTGCCAGCAGTGAAGGGGACTTTAAGGCGGATACGCAGTATTTT. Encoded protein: CASSEGDFKADTQYF.

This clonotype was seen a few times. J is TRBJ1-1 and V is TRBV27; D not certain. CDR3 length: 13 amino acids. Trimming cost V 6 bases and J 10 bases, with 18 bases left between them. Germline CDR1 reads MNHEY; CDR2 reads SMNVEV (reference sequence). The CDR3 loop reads CASSRVSDIGAFF. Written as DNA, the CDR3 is TGTGCCAGCAGCCGGGTCTCCGATATTGGAGCTTTCTTT.

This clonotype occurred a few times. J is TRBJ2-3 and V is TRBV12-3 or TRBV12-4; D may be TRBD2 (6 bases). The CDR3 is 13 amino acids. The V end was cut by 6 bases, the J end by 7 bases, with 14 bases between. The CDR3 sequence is CASSPGRPYTQYF. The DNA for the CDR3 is TGTGCCAGCAGCCCCGGGAGACCCTATACGCAGTATTTT.

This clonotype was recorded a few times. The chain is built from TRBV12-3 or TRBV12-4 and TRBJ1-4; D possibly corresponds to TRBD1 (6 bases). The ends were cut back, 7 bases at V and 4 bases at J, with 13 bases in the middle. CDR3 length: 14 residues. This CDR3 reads CASTRTDLNEKLFF. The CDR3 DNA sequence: TGTGCCAGCACCCGGACAGATCTTAATGAAAAACTGTTTTTT.

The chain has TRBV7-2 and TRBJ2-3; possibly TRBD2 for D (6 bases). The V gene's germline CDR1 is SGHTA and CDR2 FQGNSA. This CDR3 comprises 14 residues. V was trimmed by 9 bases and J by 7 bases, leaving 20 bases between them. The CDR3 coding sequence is TGTGCCAGTAGCGCCCCTTGGGGCGGGAATACGCAGTATTTT. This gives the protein CASSAPWGGNTQYF.

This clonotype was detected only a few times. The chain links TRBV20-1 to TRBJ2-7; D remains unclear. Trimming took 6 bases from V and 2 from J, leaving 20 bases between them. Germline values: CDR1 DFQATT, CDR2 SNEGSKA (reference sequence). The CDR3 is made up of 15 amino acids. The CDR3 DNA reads TGCAGTGCCCAAGATAGAGGCAGACCCCCCTACGAGCAGTACTTC. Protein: CSAQDRGRPPYEQYF.

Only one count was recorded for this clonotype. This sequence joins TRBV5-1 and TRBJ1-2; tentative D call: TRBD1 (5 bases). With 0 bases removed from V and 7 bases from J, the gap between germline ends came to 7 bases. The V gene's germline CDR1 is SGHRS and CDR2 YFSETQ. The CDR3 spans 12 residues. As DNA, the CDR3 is TGCGCCAGCAGCTTGGACAGGACTGGCTACACCTTC. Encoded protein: CASSLDRTGYTF.

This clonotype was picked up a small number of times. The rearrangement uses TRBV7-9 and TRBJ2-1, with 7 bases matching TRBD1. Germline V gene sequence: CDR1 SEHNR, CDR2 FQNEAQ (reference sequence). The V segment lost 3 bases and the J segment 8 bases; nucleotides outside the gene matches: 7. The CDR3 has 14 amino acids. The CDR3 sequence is CASSFQGTVHEQFF. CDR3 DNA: TGTGCCAGCAGCTTCCAAGGGACAGTCCATGAGCAGTTCTTC.

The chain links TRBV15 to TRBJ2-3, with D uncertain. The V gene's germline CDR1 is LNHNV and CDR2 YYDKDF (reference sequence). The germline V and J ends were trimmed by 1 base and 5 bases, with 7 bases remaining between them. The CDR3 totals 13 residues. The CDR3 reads CATSRVQLDTQYF. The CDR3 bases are TGTGCCACCAGCAGAGTGCAGTTAGATACGCAGTATTTT.

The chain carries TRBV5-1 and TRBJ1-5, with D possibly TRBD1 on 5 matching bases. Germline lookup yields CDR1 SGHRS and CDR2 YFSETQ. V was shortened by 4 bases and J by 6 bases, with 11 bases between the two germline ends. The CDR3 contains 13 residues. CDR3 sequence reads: CASSGDAGQPQHF. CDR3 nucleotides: TGCGCCAGCAGCGGGGACGCGGGTCAGCCCCAGCATTTT.

The CDR3 region has the DNA TGCAGTGCTAGAGATTTAAAGCGGGATTTATATTACAATGAGCAGTTCTTC. It encodes CSARDLKRDLYYNEQFF. V and J are TRBV20-1 and TRBJ2-1; 7 positions agree with TRBD2. Germline assignment: CDR1 DFQATT and CDR2 SNEGSKA (reference sequence). There are 17 residues in the CDR3. V lost 0 bases, J lost 4 bases, and 12 bases stayed unmatched.

The CDR3 DNA is TGCGCCAGCAGTGCCGCGCGGGGGGGCTCCTACAATGAGCAGTTCTTC. Amino acid sequence: CASSAARGGSYNEQFF. The chain is built from TRBV10-2 and TRBJ2-1; 9 nucleotides line up with TRBD2. The CDR3 loop spans 16 amino acids. Germline trimming cut 4 bases from V and 0 bases from J; bases unmatched to any gene: 4. The germline V gene has CDR1 WSHSY and CDR2 SAAADI.

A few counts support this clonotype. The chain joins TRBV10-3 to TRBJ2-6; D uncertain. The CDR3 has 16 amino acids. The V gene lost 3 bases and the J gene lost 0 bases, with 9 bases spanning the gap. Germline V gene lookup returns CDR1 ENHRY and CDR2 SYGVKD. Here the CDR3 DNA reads TGTGCCATCAGTGACCCTACACTCTCTGGGGCCAACGTCCTGACTTTC. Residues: CAISDPTLSGANVLTF.

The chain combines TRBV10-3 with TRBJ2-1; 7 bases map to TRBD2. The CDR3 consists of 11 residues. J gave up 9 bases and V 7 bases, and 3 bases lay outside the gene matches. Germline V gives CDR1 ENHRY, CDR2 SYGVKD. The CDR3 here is CAIKTSVEQFF. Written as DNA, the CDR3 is TGTGCCATCAAAACTAGCGTTGAGCAGTTCTTC.

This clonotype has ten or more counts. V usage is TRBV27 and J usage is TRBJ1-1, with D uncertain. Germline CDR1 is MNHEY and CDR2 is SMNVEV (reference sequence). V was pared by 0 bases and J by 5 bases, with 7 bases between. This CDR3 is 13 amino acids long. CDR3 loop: CASSLSGGTEAFF. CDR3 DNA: TGTGCCAGCAGTTTATCGGGAGGGACTGAAGCTTTCTTT.

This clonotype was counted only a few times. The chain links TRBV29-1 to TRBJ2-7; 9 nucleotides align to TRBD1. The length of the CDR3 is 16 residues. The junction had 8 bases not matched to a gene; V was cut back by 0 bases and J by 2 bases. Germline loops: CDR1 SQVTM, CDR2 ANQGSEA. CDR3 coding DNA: TGCAGCGTTGAAGACACCGGGACAGGGTCGGCCTACGAGCAGTACTTC. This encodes CSVEDTGTGSAYEQYF.

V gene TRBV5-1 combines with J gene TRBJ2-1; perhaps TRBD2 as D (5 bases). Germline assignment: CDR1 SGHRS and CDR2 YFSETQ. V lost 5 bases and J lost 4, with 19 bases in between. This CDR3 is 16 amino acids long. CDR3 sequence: CASSFQPSGTYNEQFF. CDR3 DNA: TGCGCCAGCAGTTTTCAGCCCAGCGGAACTTACAATGAGCAGTTCTTC.